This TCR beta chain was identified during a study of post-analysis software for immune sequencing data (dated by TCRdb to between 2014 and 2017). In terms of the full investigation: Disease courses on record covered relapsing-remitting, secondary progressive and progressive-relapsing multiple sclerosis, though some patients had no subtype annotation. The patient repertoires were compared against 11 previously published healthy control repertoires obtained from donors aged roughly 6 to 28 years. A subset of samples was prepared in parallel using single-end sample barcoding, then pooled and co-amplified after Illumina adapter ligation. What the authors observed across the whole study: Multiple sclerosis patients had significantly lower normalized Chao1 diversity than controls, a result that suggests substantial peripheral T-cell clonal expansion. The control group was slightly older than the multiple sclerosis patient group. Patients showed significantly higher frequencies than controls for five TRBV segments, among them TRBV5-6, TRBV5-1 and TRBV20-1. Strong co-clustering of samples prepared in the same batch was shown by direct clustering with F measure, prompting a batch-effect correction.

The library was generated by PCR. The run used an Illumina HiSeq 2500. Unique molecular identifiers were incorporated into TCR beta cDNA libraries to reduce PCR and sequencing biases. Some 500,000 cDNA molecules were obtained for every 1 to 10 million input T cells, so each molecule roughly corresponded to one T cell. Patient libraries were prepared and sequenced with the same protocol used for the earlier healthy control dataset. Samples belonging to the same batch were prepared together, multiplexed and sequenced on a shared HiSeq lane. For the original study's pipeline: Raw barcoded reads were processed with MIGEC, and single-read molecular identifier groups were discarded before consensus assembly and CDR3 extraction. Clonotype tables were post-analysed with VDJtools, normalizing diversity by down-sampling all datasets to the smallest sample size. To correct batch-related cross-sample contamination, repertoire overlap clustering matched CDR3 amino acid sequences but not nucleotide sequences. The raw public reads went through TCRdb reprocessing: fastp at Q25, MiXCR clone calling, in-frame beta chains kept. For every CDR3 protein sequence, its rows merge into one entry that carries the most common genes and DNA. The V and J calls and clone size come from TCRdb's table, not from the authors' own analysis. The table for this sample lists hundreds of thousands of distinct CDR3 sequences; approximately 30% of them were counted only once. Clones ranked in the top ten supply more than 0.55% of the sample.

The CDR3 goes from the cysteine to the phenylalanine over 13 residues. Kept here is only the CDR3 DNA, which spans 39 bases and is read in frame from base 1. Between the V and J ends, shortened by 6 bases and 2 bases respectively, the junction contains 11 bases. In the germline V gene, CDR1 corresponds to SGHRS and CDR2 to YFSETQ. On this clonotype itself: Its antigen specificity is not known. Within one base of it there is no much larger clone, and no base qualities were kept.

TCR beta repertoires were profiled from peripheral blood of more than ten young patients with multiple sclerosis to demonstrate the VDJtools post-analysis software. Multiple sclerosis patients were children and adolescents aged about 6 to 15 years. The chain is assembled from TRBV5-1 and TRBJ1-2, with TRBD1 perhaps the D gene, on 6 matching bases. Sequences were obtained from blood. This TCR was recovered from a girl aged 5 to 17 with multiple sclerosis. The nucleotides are TGCGCCAGCAATTCCCAGGGGAACTATGGCTACACCTTC. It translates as CASNSQGNYGYTF.